These 29 T cell receptor beta chains were sequenced from one sample in a study of cytomegalovirus exposure and HLA in healthy donors. Measured with immunoSEQ multiplex PCR; TCRdb has only the in-frame clones, and not every one. This table has about 180,000 clones, approximately 81% appearing once. The source material was PBMCs. Receptors originate from a man between 18 and 29 years old in good health and CMV-seropositive.

The chain links TRBV5-5 to TRBJ2-7, with TRBD1 identical over 8 bases. The CDR3 totals 15 residues. Trimming removed 5 bases from V and 0 bases from J; junction bases left unmatched: 7. Germline CDR1 and CDR2: SGHKS and YYEKEE (reference sequence). The DNA of the CDR3 is TGTGCCAGCAGACTGGGACAGGATGCCTCCTACGAGCAGTACTTC. Translated, it gives CASRLGQDASYEQYF.

The CDR3 nucleotides read TGTGCCAGCAGCTTGGAACAGGGTGTGAACACCGGGGAGCTGTTTTTT. Protein product: CASSLEQGVNTGELFF. The chain recombines TRBV7-3 with TRBJ2-2; D possibly corresponds to TRBD1 (6 bases). The V gene lost 3 bases and the J gene lost 1 base, with 12 bases spanning the gap. The CDR3 has 16 amino acids. CDR1 and CDR2 from the germline V gene are SGHTA and FQGTGA.

The V and J genes are TRBV5-1 and TRBJ1-4; D is possibly TRBD1 (5 bases). The CDR3 runs to 15 residues. V lost 6 bases and J lost 4, with 16 bases in between. Germline V gene lookup returns CDR1 SGHRS and CDR2 YFSETQ. CDR3 DNA sequence: TGCGCCAGCACCCTGACGGGCGGGGGTAATGAAAAACTGTTTTTT. It is translated as CASTLTGGGNEKLFF.

The genes are TRBV7-9 and TRBJ1-2; a weak D match, TRBD1 (6 bases). This CDR3 spans 12 amino acids. CDR1 and CDR2 (germline): SEHNR, FQNEAQ (reference sequence). With 5 bases removed from V and 8 bases from J, the gap between germline ends came to 12 bases. The CDR3 loop reads CASSGEGVGYTF. The CDR3, as DNA: TGTGCCAGCAGCGGGGAGGGGGTCGGCTACACCTTC.

The chain is built from TRBV30 and TRBJ2-7, with 9 bases matching TRBD1. V lost 5 bases, J lost 7 bases, and 12 bases stayed unmatched. CDR1 and CDR2 (germline): GTSNPN, SVGIG (reference sequence). The CDR3 is 14 amino acids. CDR3 bases: TGTGCCTGGGACCTGGGACAGGGACCTACGGAGCAGTACTTC. Amino acid sequence: CAWDLGQGPTEQYF.

The chain recombines TRBV5-6 with TRBJ2-5, with D possibly matching TRBD2 (5 bases). The CDR3 runs to 13 residues. Per germline, CDR1 SGHDT and CDR2 YYEEEE. The V end lost 7 bases, the J end lost 2 bases, and 12 bases lay between the germline ends. CDR3 DNA sequence: TGTGCCAGCCTGGAAGCGGATCAAGAGACCCAGTACTTC. Protein sequence: CASLEADQETQYF.

The chain combines TRBV27 with TRBJ1-1; D is undetermined. V was cut by 6 bases and J by 3 bases, with 11 bases left in between. Germline V gene lookup returns CDR1 MNHEY and CDR2 SMNVEV (reference sequence). CDR3 size: 13 residues. For the CDR3, the DNA is TGTGCCAGCAGATCCGAGAGCTACACTGAAGCTTTCTTT. It encodes CASRSESYTEAFF.

V gene TRBV27 combines with J gene TRBJ2-1, with 11 bases matching TRBD1. Germline trimming cut 6 bases from V and 8 bases from J; bases unmatched to any gene: 6. The CDR3 sequence is 14 residues long. Germline CDR1 is MNHEY and CDR2 is SMNVEV (reference sequence). CDR3 amino acids: CASSPGTGGDEQFF. CDR3 coding DNA: TGTGCCAGCAGCCCCGGGACAGGGGGGGATGAGCAGTTCTTC.

The chain combines TRBV10-1 with TRBJ2-3; D remains unclear. Per germline, CDR1 WNHNN and CDR2 SYGVQD (reference sequence). The CDR3 is 15 residues long. The V and J ends lost 1 base and 2 bases respectively, with 10 bases between them. The CDR3 region is CASSEYTGSTDTQYF. As DNA, the CDR3 is TGCGCCAGCAGTGAGTATACGGGTTCCACAGATACGCAGTATTTT.

This sequence joins TRBV27 and TRBJ2-4; 12 nucleotides line up with TRBD2. Germline CDR1 MNHEY, CDR2 SMNVEV (reference sequence). The CDR3 extends over 14 amino acids. Trimming cost V 2 bases and J 9 bases; bases outside gene matches: 2. The CDR3 DNA reads as TGTGCCAGCAGTTTACTAGCGGGAGGGAGCATTCAGTACTTC. Its protein product is CASSLLAGGSIQYF.

The CDR3: CASSESPSGNTGELFF. The CDR3 region has the DNA TGCGCCAGCAGTGAGTCACCCAGCGGGAACACCGGGGAGCTGTTTTTT. The chain combines TRBV10-1 with TRBJ2-2, with D possibly matching TRBD2 (5 bases). The CDR3 is 16 amino acids. The germline gives CDR1 WNHNN, CDR2 SYGVQD (reference sequence). With 0 bases removed from V and 1 base from J, the gap between germline ends came to 9 bases.

This chain uses TRBV7-3 with TRBJ2-3, with 8 bases aligning to TRBD2. Germline assignment: CDR1 SGHTA and CDR2 FQGTGA. V trimming: 1 base; J trimming: 1 base; junction bases outside the gene matches: 1. The CDR3 sequence is 15 residues long. The CDR3 is CASSLMGLGTDTQYF. DNA for the CDR3: TGTGCCAGCAGCTTAATGGGACTAGGCACAGATACGCAGTATTTT.

The rearrangement links TRBV19 to TRBJ1-1; the match to TRBD1 covers 8 bases. The CDR3 covers 15 residues. Germline V gene data show CDR1 as LNHDA and CDR2 as SQIVND (reference sequence). V shed 6 bases and J 4 bases; nucleotides not matched to a gene: 10. In DNA form, the CDR3 reads TGTGCCAGTAGGTTATACGACAGGGGAATCACTGAAGCTTTCTTT. Its protein is CASRLYDRGITEAFF.

V is TRBV13 and J is TRBJ2-2; TRBD1 matches 9 bases. Germline V gene sequence: CDR1 PRHDT, CDR2 FYEKMQ (reference sequence). Unmatched junction bases numbered 7, after V lost 4 bases and J lost 10 bases. There are 14 residues in the CDR3. This chain's CDR3 is CASSWDRVGEELFF. Written as DNA, the CDR3 is TGTGCCAGCAGCTGGGACAGGGTGGGCGAGGAGCTGTTTTTT. Looking up the rest from reference TRBV13 and TRBJ2-2 gives the full variable domain: AAGVIQSPRHLIKEKRETATLKCYPIPRHDTVYWYQQGPGQDPQFLISFYEKMQSDKGSIPDRFSAQQFSDYHSELNMSSLELGDSALYFCASSWDRVGEELFFGEGSRLTVL.

CDR3 DNA sequence: TGCGCCAGCAGATTAGCTTGGGACACCCTAGCGGGAAATGAGCAGTTCTTC. The encoded protein is CASRLAWDTLAGNEQFF. V is TRBV5-1 and J is TRBJ2-1; TRBD2 agrees at 9 bases. The CDR3 runs to 17 residues. The germline V gene encodes CDR1 SGHRS and CDR2 YFSETQ. The trim removed 5 bases at V and 7 bases at J, leaving 16 bases unmatched.

The chain links TRBV9 to TRBJ2-7, with TRBD1 matching over 9 bases. Looked up from germline, CDR1 is SGDLS and CDR2 is YYNGEE. The CDR3 has 15 residues. V dropped 3 bases and J dropped 3; count of bases not matched to a gene: 7. The CDR3 loop reads CASSESPGQGYEQYF. The CDR3 DNA is TGTGCCAGCAGCGAGTCTCCGGGACAGGGCTACGAGCAGTACTTC.

CDR3 DNA: TGCGCCAGCAAAGGGGAGGGGGACCAGCCCCAGCATTTT. Its translation: CASKGEGDQPQHF. The chain employs TRBV10-2 and TRBJ1-5, with D perhaps matching TRBD1 (6 bases). Trimming cost V 7 bases and J 7 bases, with 14 bases left between them. From germline, CDR1 is WSHSY and CDR2 SAAADI. The CDR3 contains 13 residues.

This clone was seen once. The chain joins TRBV6-1 to TRBJ1-2; possibly TRBD1 for D (5 bases). Germline-derived CDR1 and CDR2 are MNHNS and SASEGT. The CDR3 is 14 residues long. V was cut by 2 bases and J by 4 bases, with 11 bases left in between. CDR3 residues: CASSEMGGVYGYTF. Written as DNA, the CDR3 is TGTGCCAGCAGTGAAATGGGAGGGGTCTATGGCTACACCTTC.

The chain uses TRBV4-2 and TRBJ1-1, with D tentatively TRBD1 (5 bases). The germline V gene has CDR1 LGHNA and CDR2 YNFKEQ. The CDR3 loop spans 16 amino acids. Trimming stripped 0 bases from V and 4 bases from J, with 15 bases between. CDR3 protein: CASSQEFSGLITEAFF. The DNA for the CDR3 is TGTGCCAGCAGCCAAGAGTTTTCAGGGCTGATCACTGAAGCTTTCTTT.

The gene calls are TRBV5-1 and TRBJ1-1; 7 nucleotides align to TRBD1. Trimming removed 5 bases from V and 1 base from J; junction bases left unmatched: 5. The V gene's germline CDR1 is SGHRS and CDR2 YFSETQ. There are 14 residues in the CDR3. CDR3 nucleotide sequence: TGCGCCAGCAGTCAAGACAGGGCGAACACTGAAGCTTTCTTT. It specifies CASSQDRANTEAFF.

A single count supports this clone. The chain employs TRBV21-1 and TRBJ1-1. TRBV21-1 is a recognized pseudogene. This CDR3 is built from 14 residues. The CDR3 loop is CASSKSEKYAEAFF. CDR3 coding DNA: TGTGCCAGCAGCAAGTCCGAGAAATATGCTGAAGCTTTCTTT.

J is TRBJ2-7 and V is TRBV4-1, with TRBD1 matching 8 bases. The CDR3 has 17 residues. Per germline, CDR1 MGHRA and CDR2 YSYEKL. With 0 bases clipped from V and 4 bases from J, the junction kept 11 bases outside the gene matches. This chain's CDR3 is CASSQDMTGVLVYEQYF. In DNA, the CDR3 is TGCGCCAGCAGCCAAGATATGACAGGGGTGTTGGTGTACGAGCAGTACTTC.

V is TRBV6-5 and J is TRBJ2-1; 7 bases fit TRBD1. J gave up 4 bases and V 6 bases, and 6 bases lay outside the gene matches. The germline V gene encodes CDR1 MNHEY and CDR2 SVGAGI. The CDR3 runs 14 residues. CDR3 loop: CASRAGQEYNEQFF. In DNA form, the CDR3 reads TGTGCCAGCAGGGCAGGACAGGAATACAATGAGCAGTTCTTC.

The chain carries TRBV29-1 and TRBJ2-4; D is ambiguous. Germline-derived CDR1 and CDR2 are SQVTM and ANQGSEA. The CDR3 totals 11 residues. V lost 2 bases and J lost 10, with 9 bases in between. CDR3 protein: CSVERLTIQYF. CDR3 nucleotides: TGCAGCGTTGAACGACTGACTATTCAGTACTTC.

V and J are TRBV4-1 and TRBJ2-3; D perhaps matches TRBD1 (6 bases). V lost 6 bases and J 6 bases, leaving 10 bases between the germline ends. In germline, CDR1 is MGHRA, CDR2 YSYEKL. The CDR3 sequence is 12 residues long. The CDR3 DNA sequence: TGCGCCAGCAGTCCTACAGGGGATACGCAGTATTTT. Protein sequence: CASSPTGDTQYF.

The CDR3 sequence is CASSLGATSGNTIYF. In DNA, the CDR3 is TGTGCCAGCAGCTTAGGTGCGACTTCTGGAAACACCATATATTTT. This chain connects TRBV7-9 to TRBJ1-3, with D hard to call. The CDR3 has 15 amino acids. Germline CDR1 and CDR2: SEHNR and FQNEAQ (reference sequence). Trimming took off 1 base at V and 1 base at J, with 8 bases between the two ends.

The chain carries TRBV5-1 and TRBJ1-2, with TRBD1 matching 9 bases. The CDR3 sequence is 17 residues long. The V segment lost 4 bases and the J segment 8 bases; nucleotides outside the gene matches: 18. Germline assignment: CDR1 SGHRS and CDR2 YFSETQ. CDR3 protein: CASSPGRLIQGAGGYTF. The CDR3 DNA is TGCGCCAGCAGCCCCGGGAGACTGATACAGGGGGCGGGAGGCTACACCTTC. The whole variable domain, remainder taken from reference TRBV5-1 and TRBJ1-2, is KAGVTQTPRYLIKTRGQQVTLSCSPISGHRSVSWYQQTPGQGLQFLFEYFSETQRNKGNFPGRFSGRQFSNSRSEMNVSTLELGDSALYLCASSPGRLIQGAGGYTFGSGTRLTVV.

The V and J genes are TRBV6-1 and TRBJ1-1; D is possibly TRBD1 (6 bases). Deletions cut 6 bases from V and 7 bases from J, with 21 bases between. CDR1 is MNHNS and CDR2 is SASEGT in the germline V gene. This CDR3 comprises 15 residues. The CDR3 nucleotides are TGTGCCAGCAGGAGACAGGCCGTTGACCCAGTTGAAGCTTTCTTT. As protein: CASRRQAVDPVEAFF.

V is TRBV11-2 and J is TRBJ1-4, with 11 bases fitting TRBD1. The CDR3 loop spans 19 amino acids. In germline, CDR1 is SGHAT, CDR2 FQNNGV. V shed 2 bases and J 0 bases; nucleotides not matched to a gene: 8. The CDR3 loop reads CASSLPPGQGGSTNEKLFF. DNA of the CDR3: TGTGCCAGCAGCTTACCACCGGGACAGGGGGGCTCAACTAATGAAAAACTGTTTTTT.